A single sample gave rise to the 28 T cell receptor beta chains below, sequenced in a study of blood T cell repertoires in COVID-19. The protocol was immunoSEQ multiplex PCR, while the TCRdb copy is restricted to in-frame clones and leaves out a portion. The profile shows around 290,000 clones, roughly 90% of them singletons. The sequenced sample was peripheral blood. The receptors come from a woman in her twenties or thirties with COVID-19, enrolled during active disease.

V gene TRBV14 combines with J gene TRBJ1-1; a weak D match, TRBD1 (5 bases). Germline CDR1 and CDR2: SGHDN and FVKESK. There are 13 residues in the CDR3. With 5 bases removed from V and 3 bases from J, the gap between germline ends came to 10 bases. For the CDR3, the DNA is TGTGCCAGCAGCGCAGGGATTTACACTGAAGCTTTCTTT. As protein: CASSAGIYTEAFF.

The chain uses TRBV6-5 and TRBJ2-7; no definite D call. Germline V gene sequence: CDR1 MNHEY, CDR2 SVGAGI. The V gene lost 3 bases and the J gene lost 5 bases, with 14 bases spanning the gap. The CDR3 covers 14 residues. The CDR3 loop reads CASSYSVQTDEQYF. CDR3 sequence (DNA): TGTGCCAGCAGTTATTCGGTACAGACCGACGAGCAGTACTTC.

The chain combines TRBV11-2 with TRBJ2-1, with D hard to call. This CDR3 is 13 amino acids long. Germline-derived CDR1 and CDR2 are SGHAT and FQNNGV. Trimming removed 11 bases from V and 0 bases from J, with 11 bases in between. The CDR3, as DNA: TGTGCCTCTAAACAGATCTCCTACAATGAGCAGTTCTTC. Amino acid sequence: CASKQISYNEQFF. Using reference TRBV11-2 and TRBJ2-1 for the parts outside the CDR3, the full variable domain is EAGVAQSPRYKIIEKRQSVAFWCNPISGHATLYWYQQILGQGPKLLIQFQNNGVVDDSQLPKDRFSAERLKGVDSTLKIQPAKLEDSAVYLCASKQISYNEQFFGPGTRLTVL.

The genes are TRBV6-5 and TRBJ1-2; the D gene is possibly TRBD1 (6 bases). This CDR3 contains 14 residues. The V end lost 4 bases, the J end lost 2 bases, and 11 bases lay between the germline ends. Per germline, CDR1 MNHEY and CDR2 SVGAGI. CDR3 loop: CASSLETGNYGYTF. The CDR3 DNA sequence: TGTGCCAGCAGTTTAGAGACAGGCAACTATGGCTACACCTTC.

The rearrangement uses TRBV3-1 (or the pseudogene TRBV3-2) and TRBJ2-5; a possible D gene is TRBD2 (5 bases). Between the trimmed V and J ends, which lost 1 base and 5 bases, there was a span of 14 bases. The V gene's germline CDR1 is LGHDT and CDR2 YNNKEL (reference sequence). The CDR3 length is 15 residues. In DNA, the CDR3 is TGTGCCAGCAGCCAAGCGGGGAGCGGAAGGGAGACCCAGTACTTC. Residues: CASSQAGSGRETQYF.

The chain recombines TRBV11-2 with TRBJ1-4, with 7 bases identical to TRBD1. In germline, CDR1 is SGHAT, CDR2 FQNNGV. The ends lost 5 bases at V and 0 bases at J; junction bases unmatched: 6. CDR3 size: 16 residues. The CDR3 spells CASSQDRDSTNEKLFF. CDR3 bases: TGTGCCAGCAGCCAAGACAGGGACTCAACTAATGAAAAACTGTTTTTT.

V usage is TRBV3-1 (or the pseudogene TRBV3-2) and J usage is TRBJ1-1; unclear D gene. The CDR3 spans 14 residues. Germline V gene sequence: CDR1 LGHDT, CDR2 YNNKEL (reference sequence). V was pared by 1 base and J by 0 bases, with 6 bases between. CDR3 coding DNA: TGTGCCAGCAGCCAAGCCCAGTTGAACACTGAAGCTTTCTTT. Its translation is CASSQAQLNTEAFF.

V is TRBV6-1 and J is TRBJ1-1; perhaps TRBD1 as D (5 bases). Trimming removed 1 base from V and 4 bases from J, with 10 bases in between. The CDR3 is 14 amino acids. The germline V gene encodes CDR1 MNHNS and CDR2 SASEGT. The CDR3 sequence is CASSEGGGTTEAFF. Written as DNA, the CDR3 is TGTGCCAGCAGTGAAGGGGGGGGTACCACTGAAGCTTTCTTT.

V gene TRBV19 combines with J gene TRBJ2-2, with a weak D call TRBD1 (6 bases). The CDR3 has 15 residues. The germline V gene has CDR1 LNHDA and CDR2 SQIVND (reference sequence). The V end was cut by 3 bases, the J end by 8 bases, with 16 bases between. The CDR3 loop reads CASSIPPRGGGELFF. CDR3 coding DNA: TGTGCCAGTAGTATCCCCCCCAGGGGTGGGGGGGAGCTGTTTTTT.

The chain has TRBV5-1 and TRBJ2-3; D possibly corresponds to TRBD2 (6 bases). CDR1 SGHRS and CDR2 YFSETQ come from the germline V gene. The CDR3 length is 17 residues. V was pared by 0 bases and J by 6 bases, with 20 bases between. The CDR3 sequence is CASSLVRLESSGDTQYF. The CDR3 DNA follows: TGCGCCAGCAGCTTGGTAAGACTAGAAAGTAGTGGGGATACGCAGTATTTT.

The DNA for the CDR3 is TGTGCCCTAGAGCGGGGGTCCTACAATGAGCAGTTCTTC. This sequence encodes CALERGSYNEQFF. This rearrangement joins TRBV30 to TRBJ2-1, with 8 bases aligning to TRBD2. CDR1 and CDR2 from the germline V gene are GTSNPN and SVGIG (reference sequence). The CDR3 covers 13 residues. Trimming removed 8 bases from V and 1 base from J; junction bases left unmatched: 4.

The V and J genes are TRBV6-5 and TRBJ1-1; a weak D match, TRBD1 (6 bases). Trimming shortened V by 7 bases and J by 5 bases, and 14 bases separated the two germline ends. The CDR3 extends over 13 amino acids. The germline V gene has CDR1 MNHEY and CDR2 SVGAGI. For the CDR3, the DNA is TGTGCCAGCATATTACAGGGCGGGACTGAAGCTTTCTTT. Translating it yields CASILQGGTEAFF.

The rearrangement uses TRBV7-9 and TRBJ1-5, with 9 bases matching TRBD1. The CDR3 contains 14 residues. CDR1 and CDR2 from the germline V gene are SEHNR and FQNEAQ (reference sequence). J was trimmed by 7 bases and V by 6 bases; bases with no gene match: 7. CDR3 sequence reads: CASSSGTGRQPQHF. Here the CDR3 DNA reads TGTGCCAGCAGTTCCGGGACAGGGCGCCAGCCCCAGCATTTT.

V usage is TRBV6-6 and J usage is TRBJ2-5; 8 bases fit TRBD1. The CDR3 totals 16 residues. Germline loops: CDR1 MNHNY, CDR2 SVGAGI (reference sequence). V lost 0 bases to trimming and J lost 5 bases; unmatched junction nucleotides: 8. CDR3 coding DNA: TGTGCCAGCAGTTACTCGAACCAGGGGGCTATGGAGACCCAGTACTTC. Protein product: CASSYSNQGAMETQYF.

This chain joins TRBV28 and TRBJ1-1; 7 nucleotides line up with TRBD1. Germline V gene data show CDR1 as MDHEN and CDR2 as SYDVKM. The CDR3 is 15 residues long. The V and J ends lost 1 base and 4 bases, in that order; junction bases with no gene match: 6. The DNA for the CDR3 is TGTGCCAGCAGTTTATTTCGGACAGGCCCCACTGAAGCTTTCTTT. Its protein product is CASSLFRTGPTEAFF.

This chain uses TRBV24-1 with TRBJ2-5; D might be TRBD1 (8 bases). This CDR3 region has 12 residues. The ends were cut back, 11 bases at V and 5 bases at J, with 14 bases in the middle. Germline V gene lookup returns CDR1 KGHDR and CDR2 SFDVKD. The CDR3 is CANRGGRETQYF. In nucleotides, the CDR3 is TGTGCCAACAGGGGGGGACGGGAGACCCAGTACTTC.

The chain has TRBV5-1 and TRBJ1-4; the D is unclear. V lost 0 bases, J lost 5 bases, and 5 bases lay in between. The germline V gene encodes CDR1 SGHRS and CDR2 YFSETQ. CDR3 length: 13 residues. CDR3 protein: CASSLDWNEKLFF. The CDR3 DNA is TGCGCCAGCAGCTTGGACTGGAATGAAAAACTGTTTTTT.

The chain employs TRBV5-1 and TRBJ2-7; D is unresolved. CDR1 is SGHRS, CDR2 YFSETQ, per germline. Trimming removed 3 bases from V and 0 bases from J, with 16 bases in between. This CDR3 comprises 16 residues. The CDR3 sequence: CASSSSAGLSSYEQYF. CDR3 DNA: TGCGCCAGCAGCTCGTCTGCCGGGTTGAGCTCCTACGAGCAGTACTTC.

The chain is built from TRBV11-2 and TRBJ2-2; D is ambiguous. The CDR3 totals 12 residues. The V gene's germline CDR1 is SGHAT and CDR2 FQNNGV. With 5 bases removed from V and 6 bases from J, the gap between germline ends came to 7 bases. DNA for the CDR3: TGTGCCAGCAGCATAGGGCCCGGGGAGCTGTTTTTT. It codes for CASSIGPGELFF. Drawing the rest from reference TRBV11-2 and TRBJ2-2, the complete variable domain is EAGVAQSPRYKIIEKRQSVAFWCNPISGHATLYWYQQILGQGPKLLIQFQNNGVVDDSQLPKDRFSAERLKGVDSTLKIQPAKLEDSAVYLCASSIGPGELFFGEGSRLTVL.

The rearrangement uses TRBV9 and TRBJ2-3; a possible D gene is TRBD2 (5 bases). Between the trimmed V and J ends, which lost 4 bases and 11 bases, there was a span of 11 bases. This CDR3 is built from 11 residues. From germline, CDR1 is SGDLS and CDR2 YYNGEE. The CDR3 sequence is CASSPGLRQYF. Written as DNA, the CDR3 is TGTGCCAGCAGCCCAGGACTTCGGCAGTATTTT. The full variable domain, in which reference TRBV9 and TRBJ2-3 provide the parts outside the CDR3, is DSGVTQTPKHLITATGQRVTLRCSPRSGDLSVYWYQQSLDQGLQFLIQYYNGEERAKGNILERFSAQQFPDLHSELNLSSLELGDSALYFCASSPGLRQYFGPGTRLTVL.

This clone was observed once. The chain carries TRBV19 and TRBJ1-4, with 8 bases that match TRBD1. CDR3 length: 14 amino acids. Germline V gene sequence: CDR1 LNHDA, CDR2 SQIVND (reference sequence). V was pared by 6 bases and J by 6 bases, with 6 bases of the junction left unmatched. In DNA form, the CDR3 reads TGTGCCAGTAGCCAGACAGGGGATGATGAAAAACTGTTTTTT. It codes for CASSQTGDDEKLFF.

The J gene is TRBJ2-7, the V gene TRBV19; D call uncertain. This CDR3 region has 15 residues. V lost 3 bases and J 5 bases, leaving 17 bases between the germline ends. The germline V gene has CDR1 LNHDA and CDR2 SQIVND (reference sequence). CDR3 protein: CASSIGRLQWNEQYF. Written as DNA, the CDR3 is TGTGCCAGTAGTATTGGTCGACTCCAATGGAACGAGCAGTACTTC.

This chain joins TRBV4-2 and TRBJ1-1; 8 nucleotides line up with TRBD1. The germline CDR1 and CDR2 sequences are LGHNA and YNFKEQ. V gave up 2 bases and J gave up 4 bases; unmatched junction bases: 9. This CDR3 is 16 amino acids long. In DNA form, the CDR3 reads TGTGCCAGCAGCCAAAACGCACAGGGGGTCGGCACTGAAGCTTTCTTT. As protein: CASSQNAQGVGTEAFF.

Here the CDR3 DNA reads TGCGCCAGCAGCCCCAGGGGGCGCGGAGTGAACACTGAAGCTTTCTTT. Protein sequence: CASSPRGRGVNTEAFF. The chain links TRBV5-1 to TRBJ1-1; 8 bases are shared with TRBD1. CDR1 is SGHRS, CDR2 YFSETQ, per germline. There are 16 residues in the CDR3. After removal of 4 bases from V and 0 bases from J, the junction contained 8 bases not matched to a gene.

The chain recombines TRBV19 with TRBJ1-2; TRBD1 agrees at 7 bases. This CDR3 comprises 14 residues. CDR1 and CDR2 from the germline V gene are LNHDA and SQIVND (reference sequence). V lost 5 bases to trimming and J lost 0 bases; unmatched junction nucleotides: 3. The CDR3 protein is CASSRQGTNYGYTF. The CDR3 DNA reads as TGTGCCAGTAGTCGACAGGGAACTAACTATGGCTACACCTTC.

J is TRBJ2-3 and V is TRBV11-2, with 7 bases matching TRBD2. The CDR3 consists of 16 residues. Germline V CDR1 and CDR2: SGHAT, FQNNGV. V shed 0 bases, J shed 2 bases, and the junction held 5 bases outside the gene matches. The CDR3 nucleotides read TGTGCCAGCAGCTTAGAGTTTAGCGGGTACACAGATACGCAGTATTTT. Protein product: CASSLEFSGYTDTQYF.

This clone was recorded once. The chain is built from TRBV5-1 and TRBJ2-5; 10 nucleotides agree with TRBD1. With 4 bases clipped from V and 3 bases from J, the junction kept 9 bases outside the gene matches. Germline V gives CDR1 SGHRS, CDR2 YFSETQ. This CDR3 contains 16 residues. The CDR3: CASSREAGTGEETQYF. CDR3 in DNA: TGCGCCAGCAGCCGAGAAGCAGGGACAGGGGAAGAGACCCAGTACTTC.

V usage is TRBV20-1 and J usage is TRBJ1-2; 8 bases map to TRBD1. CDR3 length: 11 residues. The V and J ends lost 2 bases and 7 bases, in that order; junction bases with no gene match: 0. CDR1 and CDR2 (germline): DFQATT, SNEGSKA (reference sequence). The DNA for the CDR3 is TGCAGTGCTAGAACAGGGGGTGGCTACACCTTC. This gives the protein CSARTGGGYTF.